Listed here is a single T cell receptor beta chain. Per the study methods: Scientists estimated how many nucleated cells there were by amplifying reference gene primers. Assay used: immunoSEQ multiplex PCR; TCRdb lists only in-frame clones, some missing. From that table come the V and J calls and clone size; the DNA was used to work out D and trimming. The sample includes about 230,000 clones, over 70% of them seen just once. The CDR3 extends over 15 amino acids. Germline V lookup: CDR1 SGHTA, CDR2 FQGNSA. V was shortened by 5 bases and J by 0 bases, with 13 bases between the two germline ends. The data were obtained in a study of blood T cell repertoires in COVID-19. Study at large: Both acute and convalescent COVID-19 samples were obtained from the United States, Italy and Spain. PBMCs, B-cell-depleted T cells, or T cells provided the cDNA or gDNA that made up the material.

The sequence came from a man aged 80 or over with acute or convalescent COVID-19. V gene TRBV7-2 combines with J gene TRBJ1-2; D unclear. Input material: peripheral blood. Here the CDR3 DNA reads TGTGCCAGCAGCGAACACTACTCCGCTAACTATGGCTACACCTTC. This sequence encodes CASSEHYSANYGYTF.